This TCR beta chain was sequenced in a study of Ad26.COV2.S vaccination and SARS-CoV-2 variants. Broader study findings: Vaccine and placebo recipients had comparable breadth of non-spike TCRs.

Generated by immunoSEQ multiplex PCR, the TCRdb table keeps only in-frame clones and is missing some. The data hold some 350,000 clones, with approximately 85% observed a single time. V was cut by 0 bases and J by 2 bases, with 10 bases left in between. CDR1 is SGHDN, CDR2 FVKESK, per germline. The CDR3 is 16 residues long. Note on this clone: Its antigen is still unknown.

Sample treatment: 19 received Ad26.COV2.S at low or high dose, single or two shots; about 5 received placebo; per-sample allocation not given. At day 63 after the first vaccine or placebo injection, samples were drawn. Boston hosted the donor, who was an adult aged 18-55 years. Source: peripheral blood, taken in a trial of Ad26.COV2.S vaccine versus placebo. The clonotype comes from a person aged 18 to 65 who received the Ad26.COV2.S COVID-19 vaccine or a placebo. This rearrangement joins TRBV14 to TRBJ2-2, with D hard to call. CDR3 amino acids: CASSQDGLTNTGELFF. In DNA form, the CDR3 reads TGTGCCAGCAGCCAAGATGGGCTTACCAACACCGGGGAGCTGTTTTTT.